The TCR beta chain described here comes from a study of T cells after somatic rescue of genetic block. TCRdb keeps only in-frame clones here, not all; method: immunoSEQ multiplex PCR. The table lists 88,000 or so clones, approximately 90% of them singletons, with around 1.5% in the top ten. Germline lookup yields CDR1 MDHEN and CDR2 SYDVKM. The germline V and J ends were trimmed by 6 bases and 10 bases, with 18 bases remaining between them. The CDR3 covers 13 residues. The chain is built from TRBV28 and TRBJ1-1, with D hard to call. The sequenced sample consisted of peripheral blood mononuclear cells (PBMCs). The TCR comes from a woman under 30. The CDR3 coding sequence is TGTGCCAGCAGCCGACGAAGGGTTACTCGAGCTTTCTTT. Translating it yields CASSRRRVTRAFF.